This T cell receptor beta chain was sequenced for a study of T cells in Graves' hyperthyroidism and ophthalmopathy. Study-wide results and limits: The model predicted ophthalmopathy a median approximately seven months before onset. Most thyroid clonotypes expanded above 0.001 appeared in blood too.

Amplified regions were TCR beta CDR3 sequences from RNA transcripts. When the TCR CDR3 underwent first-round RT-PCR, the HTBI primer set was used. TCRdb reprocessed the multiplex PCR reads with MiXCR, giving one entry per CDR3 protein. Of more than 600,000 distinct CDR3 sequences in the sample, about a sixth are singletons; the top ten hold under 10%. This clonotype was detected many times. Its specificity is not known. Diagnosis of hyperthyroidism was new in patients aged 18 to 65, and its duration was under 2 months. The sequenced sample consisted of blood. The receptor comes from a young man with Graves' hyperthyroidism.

CDR3 protein: CASSPSYSNEKLFF. CDR3 DNA: TGTGCCAGCAGCCCATCTTATTCTAATGAAAAACTGTTTTTT. The rearrangement uses TRBV3-1 and TRBJ1-4; no clear D. Per germline, CDR1 LGHDT and CDR2 YNNKEL (reference sequence). The CDR3 length is 14 residues. V was shortened by 4 bases and J by 3 bases, with 9 bases between the two germline ends.